The 32 T cell receptor beta chains below come from one sample, sequenced in a study of T cells in Graves' hyperthyroidism and ophthalmopathy. The source material, RNA transcripts, was used to amplify TCR beta CDR3 regions. During a first-round RT-PCR of the TCR CDR3, the HTBI primer set was used. TCRdb analysed the multiplex PCR reads with MiXCR anew, one entry per CDR3 protein. The sample lists approximately 640,000 distinct CDR3 sequences; about 16% were seen once. The specimen was blood. The source is a woman under 40 with Graves' hyperthyroidism.

This clonotype came up many times. The rearrangement uses TRBV3-1 and TRBJ2-7; 13 positions match TRBD2. The V segment lost 4 bases and the J segment 3 bases; nucleotides outside the gene matches: 6. This CDR3 is built from 16 residues. Germline V CDR1 and CDR2: LGHDT, YNNKEL (reference sequence). The CDR3 DNA is TGTGCCAGCAGCCTTGGACTAGCGGGAGTGGGCTACGAGCAGTACTTC. It codes for CASSLGLAGVGYEQYF.

This clonotype was observed a handful of times. For the CDR3, the DNA is TGTGCCAGCAGCCCAGGGAGGGGCTCTGGAAACACCATATATTTT. Translation gives CASSPGRGSGNTIYF. This chain joins TRBV3-1 and TRBJ1-3; D is perhaps TRBD1 (5 bases). This CDR3 is 15 amino acids long. Germline loops: CDR1 LGHDT, CDR2 YNNKEL (reference sequence). Trimming took 4 bases from V and 0 from J, leaving 10 bases between them. Full variable domain (rest looked up from reference TRBV3-1 and TRBJ1-3): DTAVSQTPKYLVTQMGNDKSIKCEQNLGHDTMYWYKQDSKKFLKIMFSYNNKELIINETVPNRFSPKSPDKAHLNLHINSLELGDSAVYFCASSPGRGSGNTIYFGEGSWLTVV.

This clonotype appeared many times. This chain links TRBV28 with TRBJ2-3; 8 bases are shared with TRBD2. Germline V gene lookup returns CDR1 MDHEN and CDR2 SYDVKM. The CDR3 extends over 15 amino acids. J lost 1 base, V lost 5 bases, and 5 bases had no gene match. CDR3: CASSHGLAGTDTQYF. The CDR3 region has the DNA TGTGCCAGCAGTCACGGACTAGCCGGCACAGATACGCAGTATTTT.

The chain joins TRBV2 to TRBJ2-1, with 11 bases lining up with TRBD2. V lost 6 bases to trimming and J lost 7 bases; unmatched junction nucleotides: 8. This CDR3 contains 15 residues. The germline V gene encodes CDR1 SNHLY and CDR2 FYNNEI. CDR3 loop: CASRQPGLAANEQFF. The DNA of the CDR3 is TGTGCCAGCAGACAGCCGGGACTAGCGGCAAATGAGCAGTTCTTC.

Only a few counts were recorded for this clonotype. The chain uses TRBV3-1 and TRBJ2-2; 8 bases are a match to TRBD2. Germline CDR1 LGHDT, CDR2 YNNKEL (reference sequence). The ends lost 1 base at V and 7 bases at J; junction bases unmatched: 8. This CDR3 is 16 amino acids long. DNA of the CDR3: TGTGCCAGCAGCCAAGGCCAGCGGGAGATTCACGGGGAGCTGTTTTTT. This codes for CASSQGQREIHGELFF.

The V gene is TRBV27, the J gene TRBJ2-7, with 8 bases fitting TRBD1. V dropped 8 bases and J dropped 0; count of bases not matched to a gene: 9. The CDR3 has 15 amino acids. Germline loops: CDR1 MNHEY, CDR2 SMNVEV (reference sequence). CDR3 nucleotide sequence: TGTGCCAGCTGGGGAGGTCAGGGGGCCTCCTACGAGCAGTACTTC. As protein: CASWGGQGASYEQYF.

This clonotype was found many times. The chain employs TRBV2 and TRBJ2-1; a weak D match, TRBD2 (6 bases). V was cut by 7 bases and J by 7 bases, with 14 bases left in between. The CDR3 has 13 amino acids. Germline CDR1 SNHLY, CDR2 FYNNEI. The CDR3 bases are TGTGCCAGCACCCCCGGGGCGGGGAATGAGCAGTTCTTC. This translates into CASTPGAGNEQFF.

As to this clonotype: The junction and the germline gene differ at one end; a read error may be behind it. The V call is TRBV9, the J call TRBJ2-3; possibly TRBD2 for D (5 bases). Germline V gene lookup returns CDR1 SGDLS and CDR2 YYNGEE. The CDR3 covers 17 residues. The CDR3 DNA follows: TGTGCCAGCAGCCCTCATTTTAGGTTGTCTAGCACAGATGCGCAGTATTTT. Translation: CASSPHFRLSSTDAQYF.

In its sample, this clonotype was seen many times. The chain carries TRBV28 and TRBJ2-7; D is possibly TRBD2 (5 bases). The CDR3 has 15 amino acids. V was pared by 6 bases and J by 2 bases, with 17 bases between. Germline CDR1 MDHEN, CDR2 SYDVKM. As DNA, the CDR3 is TGTGCCAGCAGCGGGGATATGGACTTCCCCTACGAGCAGTACTTC. This sequence encodes CASSGDMDFPYEQYF. Filled out from reference TRBV28 and TRBJ2-7, the complete variable domain reads DVKVTQSSRYLVKRTGEKVFLECVQDMDHENMFWYRQDPGLGLRLIYFSYDVKMKEKGDIPEGYSVSREKKERFSLILESASTNQTSMYLCASSGDMDFPYEQYFGPGTRLTVT.

This clonotype was seen a few times. The chain carries TRBV30 and TRBJ1-6; TRBD1 is a possible D gene (6 bases). V lost 4 bases, J lost 10 bases, and 14 bases lay in between. The germline gives CDR1 GTSNPN, CDR2 SVGIG (reference sequence). CDR3 size: 13 residues. The CDR3 spells CAWNRAGVSPLHF. The CDR3 bases are TGTGCCTGGAATAGGGCAGGGGTCTCACCCCTCCACTTT.

This clonotype was found many times. This chain connects TRBV7-2 to TRBJ2-3; no definite D call. CDR1 is SGHTA, CDR2 FQGNSA, per germline. The CDR3 covers 14 residues. V lost 1 base, J lost 2 bases, and 7 bases lay in between. The CDR3 coding sequence is TGTGCCAGCAGCTTAGACACCACCACAGATACGCAGTATTTT. Protein sequence: CASSLDTTTDTQYF.

In its sample, this clonotype was seen many times. The CDR3 spells CASSPRNGLGEGTQYF. In DNA form, the CDR3 reads TGTGCCAGCAGCCCCCGAAATGGACTAGGGGAAGGGACCCAGTACTTC. J is TRBJ2-5 and V is TRBV7-2; 7 bases fit TRBD2. Per the germline V gene, CDR1 is SGHTA and CDR2 is FQGNSA. J lost 7 bases, V lost 5 bases, and 16 bases had no gene match. The CDR3 covers 16 residues. The full variable domain, completed using reference TRBV7-2 and TRBJ2-5, is GAGVSQSPSNKVTEKGKDVELRCDPISGHTALYWYRQSLGQGLEFLIYFQGNSAPDKSGLPSDRFSAERTGGSVSTLTIQRTQQEDSAVYLCASSPRNGLGEGTQYFGPGTRLLVL.

This sequence joins TRBV29-1 and TRBJ2-1; D gene ambiguous. V was clipped by 1 base and J by 2 bases, with 9 bases between them. The CDR3 is 14 amino acids. CDR1 and CDR2 from the germline V gene are SQVTM and ANQGSEA. The CDR3 spells CSVEGLRTYNEQFF. The CDR3, as DNA: TGCAGCGTTGAAGGACTCCGAACCTACAATGAGCAGTTCTTC.

This clonotype came up many times. One end of the junction is discordant with germline, which a read error may explain. The chain combines TRBV29-1 with TRBJ2-3; D not certain. Germline values: CDR1 SQVTM, CDR2 ANQGSEA. The CDR3 covers 12 residues. This chain's CDR3 is CSVEDRSDTQYF. In nucleotides, the CDR3 is TGCAGCGTGGAAGACCGTTCTGATACGCAGTATTTT.

This clonotype appeared many times. V is TRBV27 and J is TRBJ2-7; TRBD2 agrees at 14 bases. The CDR3 contains 16 residues. The trim removed 4 bases at V and 6 bases at J, leaving 8 bases unmatched. Germline assignment: CDR1 MNHEY and CDR2 SMNVEV (reference sequence). The CDR3 spells CASSSRTSGRLVEQYF. CDR3 in DNA: TGTGCCAGCAGTTCCCGGACTAGCGGGAGGTTGGTCGAGCAGTACTTC.

This clonotype was recorded at least ten times. The rearrangement joins TRBV11-3 to TRBJ2-3; TRBD2 matches at 7 bases. Per germline, CDR1 SGHNT and CDR2 YENEEA. The CDR3 has 16 amino acids. Trimming at V came to 1 base and at J to 1 base, leaving 5 bases not matched to a gene. CDR3 coding DNA: TGTGCCAGCAGCTTAGGGGGGAGCGGGGGCACAGATACGCAGTATTTT. The encoded protein is CASSLGGSGGTDTQYF.

This clonotype showed up many times. The genes are TRBV6-1 and TRBJ1-2, with TRBD1 matching over 9 bases. CDR3 length: 11 residues. Germline V CDR1 and CDR2: MNHNS, SASEGT. Trimming removed 11 bases from V and 2 bases from J; junction bases left unmatched: 0. The CDR3 here is CAGQGNYGYTF. CDR3 bases: TGTGCCGGACAGGGGAACTATGGCTACACCTTC.

This clonotype occurred many times. V usage is TRBV12-3 or TRBV12-4 and J usage is TRBJ2-1; 10 bases align to TRBD2. CDR3 length: 15 residues. V was clipped by 5 bases and J by 3 bases; unmatched bases: 4. The CDR3 reads CASSRLAGIYNEQFF. The CDR3 nucleotides read TGTGCCAGCAGTAGACTAGCGGGCATCTACAATGAGCAGTTCTTC.

This clonotype was observed a few times. The V call is TRBV6-1, the J call TRBJ2-7; possibly TRBD1 for D (5 bases). The CDR3 length is 16 residues. Germline lookup yields CDR1 MNHNS and CDR2 SASEGT. V was cut by 7 bases and J by 2 bases, with 21 bases left in between. DNA of the CDR3: TGTGCCAGCATCCGAAGCCATACAGGAGATACCTACGAGCAGTACTTC. Protein sequence: CASIRSHTGDTYEQYF.

This clonotype has a count of ten or more. This chain connects TRBV7-2 to TRBJ2-1; tentatively, D is TRBD2 (5 bases). V was shortened by 10 bases and J by 4 bases, with 11 bases between the two germline ends. The CDR3 has 12 amino acids. Germline lookup yields CDR1 SGHTA and CDR2 FQGNSA. This chain's CDR3 is CATGDGYNEQFF. The CDR3, as DNA: TGTGCCACCGGGGATGGGTACAATGAGCAGTTCTTC.

This clonotype appeared many times. The chain employs TRBV6-1 and TRBJ1-1, with D possibly matching TRBD1 (6 bases). V lost 2 bases to trimming and J lost 5 bases, with 12 bases between them. The CDR3 totals 14 residues. In germline, CDR1 is MNHNS, CDR2 SASEGT. The CDR3 nucleotides read TGTGCCAGCAGTGAATACGGGGGGCGGACTGAAGCTTTCTTT. Translated: CASSEYGGRTEAFF.

This clonotype was seen a few times. The chain couples TRBV2 to TRBJ1-4, with 8 bases matching TRBD1. V lost 6 bases to trimming and J lost 10 bases; unmatched junction nucleotides: 1. Germline values: CDR1 SNHLY, CDR2 FYNNEI. The CDR3 runs to 11 residues. CDR3 DNA sequence: TGTGCCAGCAGCACAGGGGGAAAACTGTTTTTT. Its protein is CASSTGGKLFF.

The CDR3, as DNA: TGTGCCAGCAGCTTGGGACAGGGTCCAGATACGCAGTATTTT. This sequence encodes CASSLGQGPDTQYF. The J gene is TRBJ2-3, the V gene TRBV11-2, with TRBD1 identical over 9 bases. Germline CDR1 is SGHAT and CDR2 is FQNNGV. V gave up 3 bases and J gave up 4 bases; unmatched junction bases: 2. The CDR3 runs to 14 residues.

This clonotype was seen repeatedly, ten times or more. V is TRBV11-2 and J is TRBJ2-1, with D possibly being TRBD1 (5 bases). The length of the CDR3 is 14 residues. V dropped 7 bases and J dropped 8 bases, with 18 bases sitting between them. Germline V gene lookup returns CDR1 SGHAT and CDR2 FQNNGV. The CDR3 DNA reads as TGTGCCAGCACCAACACCCGCAGGGTTTATGAGCAGTTCTTC. Its translation: CASTNTRRVYEQFF.

This clonotype was picked up many times. The chain employs TRBV27 and TRBJ2-2; 9 nucleotides line up with TRBD1. V gave up 5 bases and J gave up 4 bases; unmatched junction bases: 2. CDR1 and CDR2 from the germline V gene are MNHEY and SMNVEV (reference sequence). The CDR3 extends over 14 amino acids. In DNA, the CDR3 is TGTGCCAGCAGTCACAGGGGGCCCACCGGGGAGCTGTTTTTT. This codes for CASSHRGPTGELFF.

A remark on this clonotype: At one boundary the junction diverges from the germline segment, which might be a read error. The CDR3 protein is CAWKPGNTEASF. The CDR3 DNA sequence: TGTGCCTGGAAGCCGGGGAACACTGAAGCTTCCTTT. J is TRBJ1-1 and V is TRBV30; D ambiguous. The CDR3 spans 12 residues. The germline gives CDR1 GTSNPN, CDR2 SVGIG (reference sequence).

This clonotype was detected a few times. The CDR3 DNA is TGTGCCAGCAGTCCTTCCGGGACAAGGAGCTCCTACGAGCAGTACTTC. Its translation: CASSPSGTRSSYEQYF. The V gene is TRBV28, the J gene TRBJ2-7, with D perhaps matching TRBD1 (6 bases). Trimming removed 5 bases from V and 0 bases from J, with 17 bases in between. CDR3 length equals 16 residues. Germline V gene lookup returns CDR1 MDHEN and CDR2 SYDVKM.

This sequence joins TRBV19 and TRBJ2-1; D could derive from TRBD1 or TRBD2 (5 bases each). The ends were cut back, 0 bases at V and 7 bases at J, with 13 bases in the middle. The CDR3 contains 15 residues. CDR1 and CDR2 from the germline V gene are LNHDA and SQIVND (reference sequence). This CDR3 reads CASSIDSREGNEQFF. The CDR3 region has the DNA TGTGCCAGTAGTATAGATAGCCGTGAGGGGAATGAGCAGTTCTTC.

The sample holds a few counts of this clonotype. The chain has TRBV4-3 and TRBJ2-3, with a possible D match to TRBD1 (5 bases). Trimming pared 4 bases from V and 6 bases from J, leaving 14 bases between. Germline lookup yields CDR1 LGHNA and CDR2 YSLEER. The CDR3 covers 14 residues. The CDR3 spells CASSRSTGVDTQYF. CDR3 bases: TGCGCCAGCAGCCGCAGTACAGGAGTCGATACGCAGTATTTT.

This clonotype was seen many times. The chain links TRBV2 to TRBJ2-5; 7 bases match TRBD2. Germline trimming cut 2 bases from V and 4 bases from J; bases unmatched to any gene: 4. The CDR3 contains 14 residues. CDR1 and CDR2 from the germline V gene are SNHLY and FYNNEI. CDR3 sequence: CASSEWGGPETQYF. CDR3 sequence (DNA): TGTGCCAGCAGTGAATGGGGGGGACCAGAGACCCAGTACTTC.

This clonotype was seen more than once but under ten times. The rearrangement joins TRBV19 to TRBJ1-1; D possibly corresponds to TRBD1 (6 bases). CDR3 length equals 13 residues. V lost 3 bases to trimming and J lost 8 bases, with 13 bases between them. The germline gives CDR1 LNHDA, CDR2 SQIVND (reference sequence). This chain's CDR3 is CASSMGGANEAFF. CDR3 bases: TGTGCCAGTAGTATGGGGGGGGCCAACGAAGCTTTCTTT.

This clonotype was seen more than once but under ten times. V usage is TRBV9 and J usage is TRBJ1-1, with D maybe TRBD1 (6 bases). Per the germline V gene, CDR1 is SGDLS and CDR2 is YYNGEE. V was pared by 4 bases and J by 8 bases, with 12 bases between. CDR3 size: 12 residues. Written as DNA, the CDR3 is TGTGCCAGCAGCCAAAGGGGGACAGAAGCTTTCTTT. Encoded protein: CASSQRGTEAFF. Together with reference TRBV9 and TRBJ1-1, the CDR3 gives the full variable domain: DSGVTQTPKHLITATGQRVTLRCSPRSGDLSVYWYQQSLDQGLQFLIQYYNGEERAKGNILERFSAQQFPDLHSELNLSSLELGDSALYFCASSQRGTEAFFGQGTRLTVV.